This T cell receptor beta chain was identified during a study of T cell responses to AZD1222 COVID-19 vaccine. Using immunoSEQ multiplex PCR, the repertoire was profiled, and TCRdb retains in-frame clones only, with some absent. The sample has about 120,000 clones; approximately 84% are singletons. Regarding this clone: Its antigen is not identified. A read error may produce the germline difference seen at one junction end.

The study's findings and limits: Mapped onto spike, vaccine-associated CD4 TCRs spanned it and were dominant at 160-218 and 743-854. Seropositive status at baseline applied to only a handful of AZD1222 recipients. Close to half of spike-specific TCRs reportedly recognize unmutated variant regions.

This CDR3 region has 15 residues. Looked up from germline, CDR1 is KGHDR and CDR2 is SFDVKD. The TCR sequence derives from an adult in good health. This chain uses TRBV24-1 with TRBJ2-1; D unclear. Source: peripheral blood, taken on day 0 of AZD1222 vaccination. CDR3 sequence reads: CATSGLWSSYNEQFF. The DNA of the CDR3 is TGTGCCACCAGTGGTTTGTGGAGCTCCTACAATGAGCAGTTCTTC.